Listed here are 6 T cell receptor beta chains from one sample, sequenced in a study of CD8 T cells in Susac syndrome. Random hexamers served to reverse transcribe roughly 0.45 to 1 ug RNA. From the immunoSEQ multiplex PCR reads, TCRdb called clonotypes with MiXCR, one entry per CDR3 protein. The sample yields approximately 54,000 distinct CDR3 sequences, just under 95% seen once. The sequenced sample consisted of CD8+ T cells from PBMCs. These receptors were obtained from a human donor with Susac syndrome.

V gene TRBV7-2 combines with J gene TRBJ2-5; tentatively, D is TRBD1 (6 bases). CDR3 size: 14 residues. The germline CDR1 and CDR2 sequences are SGHTA and FQGNSA. The germline V and J ends were trimmed by 1 base and 5 bases, with 11 bases remaining between them. DNA of the CDR3: TGTGCCAGCAGCTTAGAGGCAGGGGAGGAGACCCAGTACTTC. Protein: CASSLEAGEETQYF.

The rearrangement joins TRBV5-6 to TRBJ2-1; D may be TRBD1 (5 bases). This CDR3 has 14 residues. Trimming removed 2 bases at V and 3 bases at J, with 9 bases between. Germline loops: CDR1 SGHDT, CDR2 YYEEEE. The CDR3 sequence is CASSFPGHYNEQFF. As DNA, the CDR3 is TGTGCCAGCAGCTTCCCAGGACACTACAATGAGCAGTTCTTC.

The chain employs TRBV19 and TRBJ1-3; D not certain. The CDR3 runs 15 residues. V dropped 5 bases and J dropped 8 bases, with 19 bases sitting between them. In germline, CDR1 is LNHDA, CDR2 SQIVND (reference sequence). This CDR3 is CASSWVSPPEDTIYF. The CDR3 nucleotides read TGTGCCAGTAGTTGGGTCTCACCACCCGAGGACACCATATATTTT.

This chain connects TRBV19 to TRBJ1-1; D not certain. CDR3 length: 13 amino acids. Germline values: CDR1 LNHDA, CDR2 SQIVND (reference sequence). The V gene lost 8 bases and the J gene lost 0 bases, with 10 bases spanning the gap. CDR3 bases: TGTGCCAGTTCGGCACGGTTGAACACTGAAGCTTTCTTT. Its protein is CASSARLNTEAFF.

This CDR3 is CAWSVTGGEETQYF. CDR3 nucleotides: TGTGCCTGGAGTGTTACCGGGGGGGAAGAGACCCAGTACTTC. The gene calls are TRBV30 and TRBJ2-5; the match to TRBD2 covers 8 bases. Per germline, CDR1 GTSNPN and CDR2 SVGIG (reference sequence). J gave up 3 bases and V 0 bases, and 3 bases lay outside the gene matches. This CDR3 is built from 14 residues.

V usage is TRBV20-1 and J usage is TRBJ2-1; 7 bases are shared with TRBD2. The CDR3 sequence is 14 residues long. The V and J ends lost 6 bases and 3 bases, in that order; junction bases with no gene match: 8. Germline loops: CDR1 DFQATT, CDR2 SNEGSKA (reference sequence). This CDR3 is CSAQKAGYYNEQFF. The CDR3 nucleotides read TGCAGTGCACAAAAAGCGGGGTACTACAATGAGCAGTTCTTC.